The present T cell receptor (beta chain) was sequenced within a study of cytomegalovirus exposure and HLA in healthy donors (dated by TCRdb to the late 2010s). Turning to the overall study: According to an earlier analysis of around 600 of the donors, 150 million to 200 million T cells yielded over 100 million unique TCR beta sequences and approximately 300 Gb of sequence data. Class I and class II HLA loci were covered by the typing at four-digit resolution. High-throughput TCR immunosequencing, statistical association of individual TCRs with disease status, and machine learning were combined to predict cytomegalovirus infection status. Genome-wide SNP genotypes for about three fifths of the 666 donors were used in a later genetic analysis, which treated that subset as a discovery cohort. To study patterns of TCR occurrence, a later analysis re-analyzed previously published TCR beta repertoires from 700 or so donors and added high-resolution HLA genotyping. The study aimed to test whether cataloging public T cell receptors could reveal signatures of past pathogen exposure. Along with the roughly 670-subject first cohort, a separate validation cohort of around 110 different subjects was used. In an earlier analysis of several hundred of the donors, high-throughput TCR beta sequencing was used to judge whether each TCR beta V gene segment behaved as functional or pseudogenic. All discovery cohort repertoires had been generated using a single sequencing platform. The number of donors typed differed by locus, with roughly 620-640 for A, B, C, DRB1 and DQB1, approximately 500 for DQA1, 600 to 610 for DPA1, and 400 to 490 for DPB1. The later analysis used no new phenotypic data to find candidate immune exposures, relying instead on TCR beta sequences and their occurrence across donors. Donor age, sex, ethnicity and CMV serostatus were compiled alongside the repertoire data. Across under 500 genotyped donors of the cohort, an average of roughly 200,000 unique TCR beta nucleotide sequences per donor were sequenced, and approximately 19% of those sequences were non-productive. Of the roughly 430 genotyped donors, approximately 82% fell in the genetic ancestry cluster associated with self-reported Caucasian donors. The T cell repertoires of 550 to 850 subjects were profiled by immunosequencing and related to cytomegalovirus serostatus. An early release that covered some 640 HLA-typed donors contained about 290 gigabases of sequencing data and tens of millions of unique TCR sequences. Roughly five DR-DQ haplotypes were handled as single units for association and clustering, since linkage in the cohort was strong. Here is what the overall study found, with its caveats: A further reported finding was that TCR beta sequences accurately predicted the HLA-A and HLA-B alleles for most subjects in the first cohort. According to the authors, the approach could potentially be generalized to other disease states and immunological phenotypes. A later genetic analysis reported fewer N-insertions in productive TCRs among donors in an Asian-associated ancestry cluster than the roughly 620-donor mean. The presence/absence analyses assumed that sequencing depth was roughly uniform across donors, and that assumption may not be true. According to a later analysis, TCR association rates differed among HLA loci, with DRB1 alleles showing the most associated TCRs and HLA-C alleles showing the fewest. A few of the identified cytomegalovirus-associated TCR beta chains were confirmed in vitro to be specific for cytomegalovirus antigens. An association between a missense DCLRE1C variant and V-gene and J-gene trimming of TCR beta chains was found in a later genetic analysis and replicated in an independent cohort. When HLA alleles, especially DR and DQ, strongly co-occurred, attributing TCR associations to individual alleles was difficult. The study listed 150 to 200 TCR beta chains as associated with cytomegalovirus. A later analysis reported that several top co-occurrence clusters appeared linked to parvovirus B19, influenza, CMV and Epstein-Barr virus. This cohort had only TCR beta chains sequenced, and the lack of alpha or paired-chain data limited which features could be detected. The sequencing pipeline was judged likely to have produced a cluster of highly shared sequence variants as a technical artifact. Because the 87-base-pair reads could not distinguish some IMGT-functional V segments, including TRBV6-2 and TRBV6-3, those segments were excluded. Across donors, most TCR sequences were observed very rarely, whereas some public TCRs were present in many individuals. Linkage disequilibrium might explain the correlated functional status among segregating V segments, but an unknown experimental factor could not be excluded. At a false discovery rate of 0.05, a later analysis linked 15,000 to 20,000 TCR beta sequences to specific HLA alleles. In both the original and validation cohorts, the classifier was reported to diagnose cytomegalovirus status with high specificity and sensitivity. In a later analysis, most CMV-associated TCR beta chains were found to appear HLA-restricted, with HLA associations seemingly driven largely by CMV exposure. The only immune exposure information available for the cohort was CMV serostatus. In a later analysis, HLA-associated TCR beta chains showed more clonal expansion and lower generation probabilities than non-associated chains that were equally common. Because HLA typing was missing for some donors at each locus, association tests included only the typed subset. In an earlier analysis of 587 of the donors, most TCR beta V segments appeared in productive rearrangements about 87% or about 30% of the time, broadly matching IMGT annotations. Some 15 rarely observed V segments, including chromosome 9 orphons, were excluded from the earlier analysis of some 590 of the donors because counts were too low.

The cohort was made up of roughly 670 healthy bone marrow donors. Cohort members were all nominally healthy when sampled, although unrecorded immune exposures were likely present. The donor was CMV seronegative and belonged to the group of 350 to 400 seronegative cohort members. Each donor provided a peripheral blood sample, and peripheral blood mononuclear cells were used for TCR beta sequencing. Genomic DNA was extracted from the blood cell samples with the Qiagen DNeasy Blood Extraction Kit. Library preparation used the immunoSEQ multiplex PCR assay. For the multiplex PCR, a mixture combining 60 forward primers for TCR Vbeta segments and 13 reverse primers for TCR Jbeta segments was used. The CDR3 region of rearranged TCR beta genes was amplified from genomic DNA with a multiplex PCR assay. Amplified TCR beta libraries were sequenced as 87-base-pair reads on the Illumina HiSeq System. The original methods were these. A later analysis counted around 72 million unique TCR beta chains across the 550 to 700 repertoires, and roughly 10 million of these chains were shared by at least two donors. Raw reads were error-corrected and collapsed into unique sequences with a nearest-neighbor algorithm that merged closely related sequences to remove PCR and sequencing errors. Alignment of CDR3 sequences to IMGT reference sequences was used to assign V, D and J gene segments. For a sequence to be retained, at least a six-nucleotide match to both a V gene segment and a J gene segment was required. Rearrangements were called productive when the CDR3 lacked stop codons and stayed in frame with V and J; all others were non-productive. Following IMGT convention, CDR3 was defined as the stretch from the second conserved V-encoded cysteine up to the conserved J-encoded phenylalanine. The earlier analysis of about 640 of the donors excluded any sequence lacking an unambiguous match to a single V gene segment. An earlier analysis of 500 to 600 of the donors classified V segments as functional when productive rearrangements were above 56.7% and as segregating when the standard deviation between donors was above 5%. A statistical classification framework was built for diagnosing cytomegalovirus status from the catalog of TCR beta chain sequences. V and J gene assignment, in a later analysis, came from comparing TCR nucleotide sequences with IMGT/GENE-DB human TR gene sequences. Using the TCRdist pipeline, a later analysis assigned CDR3 sequences along with most-parsimonious VDJ recombination scenarios. In a later analysis, each TCR beta chain was defined by its CDR3 amino acid sequence together with its V-gene family, and reads lacking a unique V-gene family were excluded. To address suspected cross-contamination and a sequencing artifact, a later analysis removed 592 highly shared, low-generation-probability nucleotide sequences. In a later analysis, a clonal expansion index for each public chain was calculated from normalized within-repertoire ranks of inferred template counts. In a later analysis, generation probabilities were computed with a VDJ recombination model fitted to out-of-frame rearrangements, and the resulting probabilities were checked against IGoR. In a later analysis, TCR-TCR, TCR-HLA and TCR-CMV co-occurrence was scored with hypergeometric tests, and a repertoire-size bias correction was applied to TCR pairs. In a later analysis, false discovery rates were estimated by permuting HLA or CMV assignments 20 times. In a later analysis, co-occurring TCRs were grouped with DBSCAN, and TCRdist sequence similarity was added when clustering was performed within HLA-allele-positive subsets. Repertoires with fewer than 30,000 or more than 120,000 public chains were left out of co-occurrence clustering, as were four to six repertoires with anomalous nucleotide sharing. The table was pulled from immuneACCESS by TCRdb, which kept in-frame rearrangements only. Such tables lose some clones; where checked, under half of the loss comes from unresolved V genes, and the rest has no known cause. V and J calls and clone size are given by that table; D and trimming were obtained from the DNA. The sample profile shows more than 140,000 clones; about 80% of them were found once. Roughly 0.7% of the sample is in the top ten clones.

As to this clone: This clone's antigen is unknown. No qualities accompany the bases; no much larger clone lies one base away.

V gives up 4 bases and J gives up 12 bases, and the segment between their germline ends measures 13 bases. The CDR3 runs 12 amino acids, cysteine and phenylalanine included. Here the CDR3 DNA is all that survives: 36 bases in frame from base 1. The germline V gene sets CDR1 to MRHNA and CDR2 to SNTAGT. Sequencing was performed on PBMCs. The chain couples TRBV6-4 to TRBJ2-1; TRBD1 is a weak D gene call, 6 bases matching. The sequence was obtained from a male donor in good health and CMV-seronegative. At the DNA level, the sequence is TGTGCCAGCAGTGGAGGCAGGGGTACGCAGTTCTTC. This translates into CASSGGRGTQFF.